These 24 T cell receptor beta chains originate from one sample sequenced in a study of technical replicates of blood from several donors. Method: immunoSEQ multiplex PCR; TCRdb's copy keeps in-frame clones and lacks some. The data contain roughly 80,000 clones, 89% of them singletons. The sample consisted of T cells isolated from PBMCs. The receptor set was obtained from a human donor in good health.

The chain carries TRBV25-1 and TRBJ1-2; D unclear. Per germline, CDR1 MGHDK and CDR2 SYGVNS. Between the trimmed V and J ends, which lost 6 bases and 4 bases, there was a span of 12 bases. The CDR3 consists of 13 residues. The DNA for the CDR3 is TGTGCCAGCAGCTTAACATCTCGCTATGGCTACACCTTC. It translates to CASSLTSRYGYTF.

As DNA, the CDR3 is TGTGCTGTCTCCAGGGCCGGGGAGCTGTTTTTT. Translating it yields CAVSRAGELFF. This sequence joins TRBV7-7 and TRBJ2-2; possibly TRBD1 for D (5 bases). CDR3 length equals 11 residues. Germline CDR1 reads SSHAT; CDR2 reads FNYEAQ (reference sequence).

This chain uses TRBV2 with TRBJ1-4; D ambiguous. CDR1 is SNHLY and CDR2 is FYNNEI in the germline V gene. The CDR3 spans 14 residues. V dropped 5 bases and J dropped 0 bases, with 7 bases sitting between them. CDR3 in DNA: TGTGCCAGCAGTTCACTCGCAACTAATGAAAAACTGTTTTTT. Its protein product is CASSSLATNEKLFF.

The V call is TRBV6-6, the J call TRBJ1-5; no firm D call. CDR1 is MNHNY and CDR2 is SVGAGI in the germline V gene (reference sequence). V was pared by 0 bases and J by 3 bases, with 9 bases between. The CDR3 covers 15 residues. This chain's CDR3 is CASSYSSIINQPQHF. DNA for the CDR3: TGTGCCAGCAGTTACTCGTCCATCATCAATCAGCCCCAGCATTTT.

The genes are TRBV30 and TRBJ1-2, with a possible D match to TRBD1 (5 bases). With 5 bases removed from V and 5 bases from J, the gap between germline ends came to 12 bases. CDR1 is GTSNPN, CDR2 SVGIG, per germline (reference sequence). This CDR3 has 12 residues. In DNA form, the CDR3 reads TGTGCCTGGGATGGGCAGGGATATGGCTACACCTTC. This encodes CAWDGQGYGYTF.

This clone has a single count. The chain uses TRBV10-1 and TRBJ2-1; D not certain. Trimming took 2 bases from V and 9 from J, leaving 11 bases between them. Germline CDR1 is WNHNN and CDR2 is SYGVQD (reference sequence). CDR3 length: 13 amino acids. The CDR3 sequence is CASSENGVGEQFF. The CDR3, as DNA: TGCGCCAGCAGTGAGAACGGAGTAGGTGAGCAGTTCTTC.

This sequence joins TRBV7-2 and TRBJ2-7, with TRBD1 as a possible D gene (6 bases). Per germline, CDR1 SGHTA and CDR2 FQGNSA. The ends were cut back, 1 base at V and 2 bases at J, with 9 bases in the middle. This CDR3 spans 14 amino acids. The CDR3 DNA reads TGTGCCAGCAGCTTAGTTAAGGGGGCCTACGAGCAGTACTTC. Residues: CASSLVKGAYEQYF.

The rearrangement joins TRBV5-6 to TRBJ2-3; maybe TRBD1 (5 bases). Trimming shortened V by 4 bases and J by 5 bases, and 8 bases separated the two germline ends. Germline V CDR1 and CDR2: SGHDT, YYEEEE. This CDR3 comprises 12 residues. CDR3 in amino acids: CASSDQGDTQYF. DNA for the CDR3: TGTGCCAGCAGCGATCAGGGAGATACGCAGTATTTT.

This clone was recorded only once. The gene calls are TRBV19 and TRBJ1-5; weak D call: TRBD1 (5 bases). This CDR3 spans 14 amino acids. Germline CDR1 is LNHDA and CDR2 is SQIVND (reference sequence). V was clipped by 10 bases and J by 0 bases, with 13 bases between them. The CDR3 is CATATGDSNQPQHF. The CDR3 DNA reads TGTGCCACCGCGACGGGGGATAGCAATCAGCCCCAGCATTTT.

The genes are TRBV10-3 and TRBJ1-5, with a tentative D call TRBD1 (5 bases). V shed 3 bases and J shed 0 bases, with 9 bases lying between them. This CDR3 contains 15 residues. The germline gives CDR1 ENHRY, CDR2 SYGVKD. DNA of the CDR3: TGTGCCATCAGTGATACAGGCTCTAGCAATCAGCCCCAGCATTTT. Translating it yields CAISDTGSSNQPQHF.

This rearrangement joins TRBV27 to TRBJ2-7; a weak D match, TRBD2 (5 bases). V was trimmed by 6 bases and J by 3 bases, leaving 12 bases between them. Germline V gene sequence: CDR1 MNHEY, CDR2 SMNVEV (reference sequence). The CDR3 has 13 amino acids. CDR3 DNA: TGTGCCAGCAGACTAGGACGGCGCTACGAGCAGTACTTC. Amino acids: CASRLGRRYEQYF.

The chain recombines TRBV7-9 with TRBJ1-4; D may be TRBD1 (5 bases). This CDR3 has 16 amino acids. Trimming cost V 5 bases and J 2 bases, with 15 bases left between them. Germline values: CDR1 SEHNR, CDR2 FQNEAQ (reference sequence). The CDR3 loop is CASSTTGLTTNEKLFF. Written as DNA, the CDR3 is TGTGCCAGCAGCACAACAGGACTAACGACTAATGAAAAACTGTTTTTT.

V usage is TRBV4-1 and J usage is TRBJ1-2; possible D gene TRBD1, 6 bases. Per germline, CDR1 MGHRA and CDR2 YSYEKL. The V gene lost 1 base and the J gene lost 5 bases, with 11 bases spanning the gap. The CDR3 length is 14 residues. CDR3 protein: CASSQVRQEYGYTF. In DNA form, the CDR3 reads TGCGCCAGCAGCCAAGTTCGACAGGAGTATGGCTACACCTTC.

V gene TRBV7-2 combines with J gene TRBJ2-3; 8 bases agree with TRBD1. Trimming removed 3 bases from V and 11 bases from J; junction bases left unmatched: 10. Germline CDR1 is SGHTA and CDR2 is FQGNSA. The CDR3 loop spans 14 amino acids. The CDR3 DNA reads TGTGCCAGCAGCTTCTTTTCAGGGGGCAGGTGGCAGTATTTT. As protein: CASSFFSGGRWQYF.

The chain is built from TRBV19 and TRBJ1-1; D gene ambiguous. CDR1 and CDR2 from the germline V gene are LNHDA and SQIVND (reference sequence). The germline V and J ends were trimmed by 5 bases and 4 bases, with 14 bases remaining between them. The CDR3 length is 14 residues. The CDR3 coding sequence is TGTGCCAGTAGTGCCTCGAGGGAGATCACTGAAGCTTTCTTT. Its protein is CASSASREITEAFF.

The chain carries TRBV7-8 and TRBJ2-1, with TRBD2 identical over 7 bases. V lost 5 bases, J lost 0 bases, and 4 bases stayed unmatched. From germline, CDR1 is SGHVS and CDR2 FQNEAQ. The CDR3 runs to 15 residues. The CDR3 loop reads CASSTGTNSYNEQFF. The CDR3 DNA reads TGTGCCAGCAGCACCGGGACTAACTCCTACAATGAGCAGTTCTTC.

This sequence joins TRBV6-5 and TRBJ2-5, with 8 nucleotides matching TRBD1. The CDR3 spans 15 residues. Germline V gene sequence: CDR1 MNHEY, CDR2 SVGAGI. Germline trimming cut 0 bases from V and 6 bases from J; bases unmatched to any gene: 6. The CDR3: CASSYSLGQGQTQYF. The CDR3 coding sequence is TGTGCCAGCAGTTACTCCCTTGGACAGGGACAGACCCAGTACTTC.

The rearrangement uses TRBV30 and TRBJ1-2, with 10 bases lining up with TRBD1. Trimming took 0 bases from V and 3 from J; bases not matched to a gene: 7. The CDR3 is made up of 16 amino acids. Germline assignment: CDR1 GTSNPN and CDR2 SVGIG (reference sequence). The CDR3 spells CAWSVKGTGADYGYTF. DNA of the CDR3: TGTGCCTGGAGTGTAAAGGGGACAGGGGCGGACTATGGCTACACCTTC.

The V call is TRBV28, the J call TRBJ1-2; D not certain. From germline, CDR1 is MDHEN and CDR2 SYDVKM. This CDR3 contains 14 residues. The V and J ends lost 6 bases and 2 bases respectively, with 13 bases between them. The CDR3 protein is CASSREAGNYGYTF. The CDR3 DNA reads TGTGCCAGCAGCCGGGAAGCTGGGAACTATGGCTACACCTTC.

This sequence joins TRBV27 and TRBJ2-7; TRBD2 matches 10 bases. V shed 5 bases, J shed 2 bases, and the junction held 9 bases outside the gene matches. Germline V gives CDR1 MNHEY, CDR2 SMNVEV (reference sequence). The CDR3 extends over 16 amino acids. CDR3 sequence: CASSPLAGLNTYEQYF. DNA of the CDR3: TGTGCCAGCAGTCCACTAGCGGGATTAAATACCTACGAGCAGTACTTC.

The V gene is TRBV25-1, the J gene TRBJ2-1; TRBD1 matches at 8 bases. The J segment lost 4 bases and the V segment lost 7 bases, leaving 6 bases of the junction unmatched. The CDR3 contains 14 residues. Germline CDR1 MGHDK, CDR2 SYGVNS. CDR3 in DNA: TGTGCCAGCATGGTCACAGGGGGTTACAATGAGCAGTTCTTC. Its protein is CASMVTGGYNEQFF.

The chain uses TRBV2 and TRBJ2-3, with a weak D call TRBD2 (5 bases). Germline V gives CDR1 SNHLY, CDR2 FYNNEI. Trimming took 6 bases from V and 0 from J, leaving 16 bases between them. CDR3 length: 16 amino acids. CDR3 protein: CASSLERPASTDTQYF. The CDR3 DNA follows: TGTGCCAGCAGCCTCGAGCGGCCAGCTAGCACAGATACGCAGTATTTT.

The V and J genes are TRBV10-3 and TRBJ1-2, with 9 nucleotides matching TRBD1. The CDR3 has 14 amino acids. The J segment lost 3 bases and the V segment lost 3 bases, leaving 2 bases of the junction unmatched. In germline, CDR1 is ENHRY, CDR2 SYGVKD. CDR3 in amino acids: CAISDRDRDYGYTF. The CDR3 nucleotides read TGTGCCATCAGTGACCGGGACAGGGACTATGGCTACACCTTC.

The chain has TRBV11-3 and TRBJ2-2; D not resolved. The CDR3 has 14 residues. Germline-derived CDR1 and CDR2 are SGHNT and YENEEA. V was pared by 3 bases and J by 1 base, with 6 bases between. This chain's CDR3 is CASSFSGNTGELFF. The CDR3 nucleotides read TGTGCCAGCAGCTTCTCCGGGAACACCGGGGAGCTGTTTTTT.